This entry lists 22 T cell receptor beta chains sequenced from one sample in a study of blood T cells in healthy people across ages. Primed by a sample-barcoded 5' primer and a J-beta primer mix, a second PCR proceeded for 7 to 11 cycles. TCRdb independently ran MiXCR on the 5' RACE reads; one entry per CDR3 protein. The sample holds 650,000 or so distinct CDR3 sequences, around 50% seen once. Sequencing used blood. These receptor sequences come from an elderly woman in good health.

This clonotype has at least ten counts. J is TRBJ2-5 and V is TRBV3-1, with TRBD2 matching 10 bases. The CDR3 totals 15 residues. V was clipped by 1 base and J by 3 bases; unmatched bases: 2. The V gene's germline CDR1 is LGHDT and CDR2 YNNKEL (reference sequence). CDR3 region: CASSQGTSGEETQYF. DNA for the CDR3: TGTGCCAGCAGCCAAGGGACTAGCGGTGAAGAGACCCAGTACTTC.

This clonotype was detected only once. The germline gene is not matched at one end of the junction; a read error may be the cause. J is TRBJ2-6 and V is TRBV28; TRBD1 aligns across 8 bases. Germline loops: CDR1 MDHEN, CDR2 SYDVKM. This CDR3 is 17 amino acids long. CDR3 DNA: TGTGCCAGCAGTTTCAGGACAGGGCTCTCTGGGGCCAGCGTCCTGACTTTC. Its protein product is CASSFRTGLSGASVLTF.

This clonotype was recorded at least ten times. The chain joins TRBV6-6 to TRBJ1-1; D is undetermined. With 8 bases removed from V and 1 base from J, the gap between germline ends came to 17 bases. CDR3 length equals 15 residues. CDR1 and CDR2 (germline): MNHNY, SVGAGI (reference sequence). The CDR3 DNA sequence: TGTGCCAGCCATGGGGTTTCGGGGTCGAACACTGAAGCTTTCTTT. Its translation: CASHGVSGSNTEAFF.

This clonotype was detected many times. V usage is TRBV9 and J usage is TRBJ1-2; no definite D call. V was pared by 0 bases and J by 4 bases, with 13 bases between. CDR1 and CDR2 (germline): SGDLS, YYNGEE. CDR3 length equals 15 residues. DNA for the CDR3: TGTGCCAGCAGCGTAGATCTCGGAAGCTTCTATGGCTACACCTTC. Translation gives CASSVDLGSFYGYTF.

Many counts were recorded for this clonotype. The V and J genes are TRBV9 and TRBJ2-3, with D unclear. V was trimmed by 3 bases and J by 2 bases, leaving 13 bases between them. The length of the CDR3 is 15 residues. Germline assignment: CDR1 SGDLS and CDR2 YYNGEE. The DNA of the CDR3 is TGTGCCAGCAGCGGACGGGTTAGTTCCACAGATACGCAGTATTTT. Translated: CASSGRVSSTDTQYF.

V is TRBV24-1 and J is TRBJ1-1; no reliable D call. Trimming removed 6 bases at V and 4 bases at J, with 11 bases between. The CDR3 is 13 residues long. Germline V lookup: CDR1 KGHDR, CDR2 SFDVKD. CDR3 residues: CATSSRVSTEAFF. DNA of the CDR3: TGTGCCACCAGTAGTAGGGTGAGCACTGAAGCTTTCTTT.

DNA of the CDR3: TGTGCCAGCAGTTCTCAGGGACCGAACTACGAGCAGTACTTC. It translates to CASSSQGPNYEQYF. V usage is TRBV12-3 or TRBV12-4 and J usage is TRBJ2-4; D is tentatively TRBD1 or TRBD2 (5 bases each). The end of the DNA is better explained by TRBJ2-7, so the J call may be wrong. The CDR3 totals 14 residues.

There are many counts of this clonotype. The chain uses TRBV29-1 and TRBJ2-7; TRBD1 matches at 9 bases. Losses at the gene ends were 4 bases for V and 5 bases for J; bases not matched to a gene: 0. Germline V gene data show CDR1 as SQVTM and CDR2 as ANQGSEA. CDR3 size: 11 residues. CDR3 in amino acids: CSVGTGDEQYF. The CDR3 bases are TGCAGCGTTGGGACAGGGGACGAGCAGTACTTC.

Regarding this clonotype: It may be a read error: a sequence one base away is much more abundant. V usage is TRBV20-1 and J usage is TRBJ2-1; TRBD2 matches at 15 bases. This CDR3 region has 18 residues. The V segment lost 6 bases and the J segment 5 bases; nucleotides outside the gene matches: 14. Germline loops: CDR1 DFQATT, CDR2 SNEGSKA (reference sequence). CDR3 nucleotide sequence: TGCAGTGCCCCAGGCCCGGGACTAGCGGGAGGTTTCCACAATGAGCAGTTCTTC. Translated, it gives CSAPGPGLAGGFHNEQFF.

A word on this clonotype: The junction shows a germline mismatch at one end, possibly a read error. V is TRBV20-1 and J is TRBJ2-3; 7 bases align to TRBD1. Germline lookup yields CDR1 DFQATT and CDR2 SNEGSKA (reference sequence). This CDR3 region has 15 residues. The DNA of the CDR3 is TGCAGTGCTCGTCGACAGGGTTCTAGCACAGATGCGCAGTATTTT. This encodes CSARRQGSSTDAQYF.

The genes are TRBV7-9 and TRBJ2-3; D gene uncertain. V was shortened by 1 base and J by 6 bases, with 14 bases between the two germline ends. This CDR3 spans 15 amino acids. Germline V lookup: CDR1 SEHNR, CDR2 FQNEAQ (reference sequence). This chain's CDR3 is CASSLEITWTDTQYF. The CDR3 DNA is TGTGCCAGCAGCTTAGAGATTACCTGGACCGATACGCAGTATTTT.

Of note for this clonotype: With a much larger clone just one base away, this may be a read error. CDR3 DNA sequence: TGCGCCAGCAGCTGGGTGGGGCAGGGAGGTGATACGCAGTATTTT. Translation gives CASSWVGQGGDTQYF. The chain has TRBV5-1 and TRBJ2-3; D may be TRBD2 (6 bases). The V gene lost 3 bases and the J gene lost 6 bases, with 17 bases spanning the gap. This CDR3 comprises 15 residues. In germline, CDR1 is SGHRS, CDR2 YFSETQ.

This clonotype was seen a few times. The chain employs TRBV28 and TRBJ1-5; no clear D. The CDR3 consists of 11 residues. The ends were cut back, 3 bases at V and 12 bases at J, with 9 bases in the middle. The germline V gene encodes CDR1 MDHEN and CDR2 SYDVKM. The CDR3 DNA follows: TGTGCCAGCAGTTTCACCCGGGTCCAGCATTTT. Residues: CASSFTRVQHF.

This chain uses TRBV7-2 with TRBJ2-1; D gene ambiguous. The CDR3 length is 11 residues. Germline V gene data show CDR1 as SGHTA and CDR2 as FQGNSA. The ends were cut back, 11 bases at V and 2 bases at J, with 7 bases in the middle. CDR3: CADGAYNEQFF. The CDR3 bases are TGTGCCGACGGAGCCTACAATGAGCAGTTCTTC.

V gene TRBV6-5 combines with J gene TRBJ2-7; D perhaps matches TRBD1 (6 bases). V was cut by 0 bases and J by 0 bases, with 18 bases left in between. This CDR3 spans 18 amino acids. Germline V CDR1 and CDR2: MNHEY, SVGAGI. The CDR3 DNA follows: TGTGCCAGCAGTTACTCCCCGCGGACAGAGCCTTACTCCTACGAGCAGTACTTC. Translating gives CASSYSPRTEPYSYEQYF.

As for this clonotype: Just one base apart from a much larger clone, this may be a read error. The gene calls are TRBV24-1 and TRBJ2-5; maybe TRBD1 (5 bases). CDR3 size: 13 residues. The V and J ends lost 3 bases and 4 bases respectively, with 8 bases between them. Germline values: CDR1 KGHDR, CDR2 SFDVKD. The DNA of the CDR3 is TGTGCCACCAGTGATGGTAGGGGAGAGACCCAGTACTTC. Translating it yields CATSDGRGETQYF.

Only one count was recorded for this clonotype. Possible read error: a much larger clone is one base away. The chain combines TRBV7-2 with TRBJ2-4; 9 bases align to TRBD1. This CDR3 contains 18 residues. The germline CDR1 and CDR2 sequences are SGHTA and FQGNSA. J gave up 14 bases and V 1 base, and 21 bases lay outside the gene matches. The CDR3 DNA sequence: TGTGCCAGCAGCTTAGTGATAGATCTAAGGGACAGGGTCTCCTTAAAGTACTTC. It translates to CASSLVIDLRDRVSLKYF.

The V call is TRBV18, the J call TRBJ1-2, with no clear D. The V end lost 2 bases, the J end lost 4 bases, and 14 bases lay between the germline ends. Germline V gene lookup returns CDR1 KGHSH and CDR2 LQKENI. The CDR3 covers 15 residues. CDR3 DNA: TGTGCCAGCTCACCAGGACCAGACTTTATCTATGGCTACACCTTC. Translating gives CASSPGPDFIYGYTF.

The chain links TRBV29-1 to TRBJ2-1; D not resolved. With 1 base removed from V and 2 bases from J, the gap between germline ends came to 3 bases. Germline assignment: CDR1 SQVTM and CDR2 ANQGSEA. The CDR3 covers 12 residues. CDR3 nucleotide sequence: TGCAGCGTTGAAGTGGCCTACAATGAGCAGTTCTTC. Its translation: CSVEVAYNEQFF.

This clonotype was detected many times. This chain uses TRBV25-1 with TRBJ2-1; no firm D call. Germline values: CDR1 MGHDK, CDR2 SYGVNS. CDR3 length: 13 residues. Trimming cost V 1 base and J 6 bases, with 7 bases left between them. Here the CDR3 DNA reads TGTGCCAGCAGTGAATTTAGGACCAATGAGCAGTTCTTC. Its protein is CASSEFRTNEQFF.

The rearrangement uses TRBV28 and TRBJ2-3; tentatively, D is TRBD1 (6 bases). Trimming took off 6 bases at V and 4 bases at J, with 23 bases between the two ends. This CDR3 region has 17 residues. Per the germline V gene, CDR1 is MDHEN and CDR2 is SYDVKM. CDR3 amino acids: CASSPNTLRDTPDTQYF. The CDR3 DNA follows: TGTGCCAGCAGCCCAAACACTCTCCGGGACACTCCAGATACGCAGTATTTT.

This clonotype was picked up many times. The J gene is TRBJ2-1, the V gene TRBV5-1; D is unresolved. Germline CDR1 SGHRS, CDR2 YFSETQ. The CDR3 totals 17 residues. Trimming removed 4 bases at V and 5 bases at J, with 22 bases between. DNA of the CDR3: TGCGCCAGCAGCAAATACCCGGGCTCGATAAGGAACAATGAGCAGTTCTTC. It translates to CASSKYPGSIRNNEQFF.